This TCR beta chain was identified in a study of response to subunit inactivated influenza vaccine. This clonotype was counted between two and nine times. A single record per CDR3 protein comes from TCRdb applying MiXCR to the RT-PCR reads. Among under 550,000 distinct CDR3 sequences, 6.5% to 8% were seen once, and the ten largest hold 10% to 15%. The TCR was taken from a man in his fifties or sixties who received an inactivated influenza vaccine. The sample consisted of PBMCs from blood, taken around 2 years after vaccination.

CDR3 sequence (DNA): TGCGCCAGCAGCCAACGGATAGTAGCAACTAATGAAAAACTGTTTTTT. Translated, it gives CASSQRIVATNEKLFF. The chain links TRBV4-3 to TRBJ1-4; the D is unclear. The CDR3 contains 16 residues. V lost 2 bases to trimming and J lost 0 bases, with 10 bases between them. Germline CDR1 reads LGHNA; CDR2 reads YSLEER.